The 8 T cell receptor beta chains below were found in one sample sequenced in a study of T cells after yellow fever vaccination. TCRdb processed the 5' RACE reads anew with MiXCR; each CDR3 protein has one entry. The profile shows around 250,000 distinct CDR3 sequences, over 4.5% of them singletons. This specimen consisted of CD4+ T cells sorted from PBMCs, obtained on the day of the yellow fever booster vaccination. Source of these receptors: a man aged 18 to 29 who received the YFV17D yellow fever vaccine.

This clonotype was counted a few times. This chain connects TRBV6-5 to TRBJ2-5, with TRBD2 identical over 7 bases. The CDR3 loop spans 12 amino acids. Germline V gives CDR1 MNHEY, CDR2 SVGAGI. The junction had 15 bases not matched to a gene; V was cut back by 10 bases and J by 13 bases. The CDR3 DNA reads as TGTGCCACGGGGGGTACCCGGGGGTTTCTGTACTTC. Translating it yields CATGGTRGFLYF.

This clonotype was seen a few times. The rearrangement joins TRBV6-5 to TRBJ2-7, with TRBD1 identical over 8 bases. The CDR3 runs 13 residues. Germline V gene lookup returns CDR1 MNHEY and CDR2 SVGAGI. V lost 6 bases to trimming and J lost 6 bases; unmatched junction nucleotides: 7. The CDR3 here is CASSRDGQGEQYV. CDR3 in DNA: TGTGCCAGCAGCAGGGACGGACAGGGCGAGCAGTACGTC.

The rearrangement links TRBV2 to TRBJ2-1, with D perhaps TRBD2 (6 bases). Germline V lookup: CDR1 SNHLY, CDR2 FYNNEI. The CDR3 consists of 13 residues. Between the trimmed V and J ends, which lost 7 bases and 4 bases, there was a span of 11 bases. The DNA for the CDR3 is TGTGCCAGCACCTTGGAGGGGTACAATGAGCAGTTCTTC. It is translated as CASTLEGYNEQFF.

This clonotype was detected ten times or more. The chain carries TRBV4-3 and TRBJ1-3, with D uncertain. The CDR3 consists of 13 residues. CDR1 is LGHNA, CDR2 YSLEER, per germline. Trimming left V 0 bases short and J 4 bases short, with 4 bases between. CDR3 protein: CASSQDRGNTIYF. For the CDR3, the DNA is TGCGCCAGCAGCCAAGATAGAGGAAACACCATATATTTT.

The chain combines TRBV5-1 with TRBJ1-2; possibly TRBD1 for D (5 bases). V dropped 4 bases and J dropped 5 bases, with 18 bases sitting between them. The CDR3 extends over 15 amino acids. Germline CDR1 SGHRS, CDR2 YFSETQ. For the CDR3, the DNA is TGCGCCAGCAGCCCCGATTCATCGGGGACTTATGGCTACACCTTC. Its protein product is CASSPDSSGTYGYTF.

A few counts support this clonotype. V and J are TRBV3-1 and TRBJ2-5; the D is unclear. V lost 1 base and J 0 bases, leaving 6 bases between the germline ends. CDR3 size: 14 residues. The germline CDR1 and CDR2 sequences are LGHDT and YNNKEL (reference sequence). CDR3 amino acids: CASSQVGYQETQYF. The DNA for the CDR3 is TGTGCCAGCAGCCAAGTCGGGTACCAAGAGACCCAGTACTTC.

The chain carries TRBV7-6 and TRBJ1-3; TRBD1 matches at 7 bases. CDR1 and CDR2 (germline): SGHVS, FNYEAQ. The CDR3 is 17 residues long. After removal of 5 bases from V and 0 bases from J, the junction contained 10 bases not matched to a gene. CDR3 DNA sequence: TGTGCCAGCAGCCCGAGGGGACAGCTCAGCTCTGGAAACACCATATATTTT. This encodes CASSPRGQLSSGNTIYF.

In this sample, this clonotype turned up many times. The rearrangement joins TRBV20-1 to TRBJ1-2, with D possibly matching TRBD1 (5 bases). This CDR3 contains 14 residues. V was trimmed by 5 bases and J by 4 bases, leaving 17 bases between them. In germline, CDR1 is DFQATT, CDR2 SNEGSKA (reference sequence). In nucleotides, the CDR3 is TGCAGTGCTTACGGGGGTAGGTCCCCCTATGGCTACACCTTC. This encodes CSAYGGRSPYGYTF.